Listed here is a single TCR beta chain. The antigen remains undetermined. Unsorted cryopreserved PBMC were sequenced, averaging about 100,000 T cells per clinical donor. The CDR3 is 13 residues long. Germline loops: CDR1 MNHEY, CDR2 SVGAGI. Trimming pared 0 bases from V and 8 bases from J, leaving 10 bases between. The source of the sample is a study of T cells in tuberculosis. Study summary: A South African cohort included IGRA-negative adolescents, latently infected IGRA-positive adolescents and adults with active tuberculosis.

Study-level results: Classification accuracy was 87% (AUROC around 0.9) with the GMM-specific repertoire.

The assay was immunoSEQ multiplex PCR, and TCRdb's table has in-frame clones only and misses some. Of around 43,000 clones listed, 95% were seen once; the top ten hold 3% to 4.5%. This sequence joins TRBV6-5 and TRBJ1-1; D uncertain. Sequencing was done on a sample of PBMCs. This TCR came from a donor aged 10-29 years with latent tuberculosis or without tuberculosis infection. Here the CDR3 reads CASSYSTIKEAFF. The CDR3 region has the DNA TGTGCCAGCAGTTACTCGACTATCAAAGAAGCTTTCTTT.